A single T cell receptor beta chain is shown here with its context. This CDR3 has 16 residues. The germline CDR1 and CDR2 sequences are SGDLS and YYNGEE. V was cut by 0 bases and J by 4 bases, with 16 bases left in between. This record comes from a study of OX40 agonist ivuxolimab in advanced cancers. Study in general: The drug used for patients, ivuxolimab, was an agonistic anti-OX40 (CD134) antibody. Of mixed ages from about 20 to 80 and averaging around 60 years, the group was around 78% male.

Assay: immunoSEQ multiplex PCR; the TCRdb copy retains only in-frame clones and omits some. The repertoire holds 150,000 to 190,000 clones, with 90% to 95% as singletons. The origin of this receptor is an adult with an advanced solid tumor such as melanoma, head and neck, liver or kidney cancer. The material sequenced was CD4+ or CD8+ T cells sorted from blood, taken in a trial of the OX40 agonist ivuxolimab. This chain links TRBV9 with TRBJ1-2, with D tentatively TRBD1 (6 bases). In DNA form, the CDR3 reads TGTGCCAGCAGCGTAGGCGGGGGGGCCGCTTCCTATGGCTACACCTTC. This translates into CASSVGGGAASYGYTF.